The source of this TCR beta chain is a study of shared clonotypes between healthy human individuals. Overall study results and limits: An effect of sequencing depth on clonotype sharing among donors was expected. Generation probability values for non-shared clonotypes were lower than those for clonotypes shared by all four donors.

Sequenced by immunoSEQ multiplex PCR; TCRdb stores in-frame clones only, minus some. The repertoire holds some 1,600,000 clones, with nearly 99% as singletons. Adults of Caucasian background living in Nashville, Tennessee made up all donors. Naive CD45RA+ and memory CD45RA-negative subsets were split from CD4+ cells. Comment on this clone: Its matching antigen is unknown.

The receptor was isolated from a man younger than 45 in good health. The sample was naive CD4+ T cells sorted from blood. Stated subset: CD45RA+ positively selected.

The CDR3 DNA reads as TGTGCCAGCAGCTTAGCGGGCAAGACCGGAGTCCGCGAGCAGTACTTC. Its protein is CASSLAGKTGVREQYF. This chain uses TRBV11-1 with TRBJ2-7; D gene ambiguous. Germline CDR1 and CDR2: SGHAT and FQDESV (reference sequence). V lost 0 bases to trimming and J lost 6 bases, with 18 bases between them. The CDR3 totals 16 residues.